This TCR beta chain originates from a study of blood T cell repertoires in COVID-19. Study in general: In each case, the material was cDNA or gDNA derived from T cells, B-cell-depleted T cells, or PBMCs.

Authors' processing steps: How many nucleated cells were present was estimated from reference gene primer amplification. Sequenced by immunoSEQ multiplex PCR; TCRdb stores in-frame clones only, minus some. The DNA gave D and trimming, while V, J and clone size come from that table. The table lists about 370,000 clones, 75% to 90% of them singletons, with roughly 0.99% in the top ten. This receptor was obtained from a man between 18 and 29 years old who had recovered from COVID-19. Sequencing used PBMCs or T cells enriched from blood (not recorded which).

The CDR3 spells CASSIRLTWTANTGELFF. CDR3 nucleotides: TGTGCCAGTAGTATCAGGCTGACTTGGACAGCGAACACCGGGGAGCTGTTTTTT. The V and J genes are TRBV19 and TRBJ2-2; D is possibly TRBD1 (6 bases). Germline values: CDR1 LNHDA, CDR2 SQIVND (reference sequence). Trimming removed 3 bases at V and 0 bases at J, with 17 bases between. CDR3 length: 18 amino acids.